The present TCR beta chain was sequenced within a study of low-dose radiotherapy and immunotherapy resistance in tumors. Turning to the study itself: Every 2 weeks, cohort 1 got 0.5 Gy, reaching 6.5 Gy to the planning target volume. With 1 Gy per fraction every two weeks, Cohort 2 accumulated 13 Gy across 26 weeks. Intravenously given cyclophosphamide 200 mg/m2 followed a two-week schedule that placed each dose one day before radiation and immunotherapy.

The sample holds a few counts of this clonotype. Time point defined: after trial treatment. This sample's treatment: LDRT plus nivolumab, ipilimumab, low-dose cyclophosphamide and aspirin (RACIN trial). Alpha and beta chains were covered, as first-strand cDNA relied on TRAV- and TRBV-specific primers. Both a constant-region primer and a V-primer adapter served to amplify TCRs across roughly 20 PCR cycles. Amplification of isolated mRNA was accomplished via in vitro transcription. TCRdb re-analysed the reads in MiXCR, keeping a single row per CDR3 protein. Altogether 95,000 to 100,000 distinct CDR3 sequences are present, 20% to 25% being singletons, with the ten largest covering roughly 4%. The germline V gene has CDR1 MNHNS and CDR2 SASEGT. Trimming removed 3 bases at V and 8 bases at J, with 13 bases between. The CDR3 is 13 amino acids.

Material: PBMCs, obtained after low-dose radiotherapy plus immunotherapy. This clonotype was sampled from a male donor with prostate cancer. The chain links TRBV6-1 to TRBJ1-2; D is ambiguous. The CDR3: CASSEEIAWGYTF. The CDR3 DNA follows: TGTGCCAGCAGTGAGGAAATAGCTTGGGGCTACACCTTC.